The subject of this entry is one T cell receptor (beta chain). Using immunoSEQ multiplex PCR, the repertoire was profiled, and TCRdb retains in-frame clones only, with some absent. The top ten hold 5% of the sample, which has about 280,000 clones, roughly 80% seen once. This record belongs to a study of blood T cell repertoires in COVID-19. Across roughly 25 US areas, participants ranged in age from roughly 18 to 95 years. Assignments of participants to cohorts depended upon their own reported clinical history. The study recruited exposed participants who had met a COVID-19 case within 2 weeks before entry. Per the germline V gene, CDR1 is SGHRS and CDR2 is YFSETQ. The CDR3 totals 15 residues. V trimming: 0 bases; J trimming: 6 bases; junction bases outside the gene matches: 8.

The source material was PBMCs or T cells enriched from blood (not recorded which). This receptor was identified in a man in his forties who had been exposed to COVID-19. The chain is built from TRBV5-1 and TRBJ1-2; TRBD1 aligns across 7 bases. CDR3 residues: CASSLVLGRGNGYTF. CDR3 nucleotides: TGCGCCAGCAGCTTGGTCCTCGGCAGGGGGAATGGCTACACCTTC.